This T cell receptor (beta chain) was obtained from a study of blood T cell repertoires in COVID-19 (TCRdb year 2020). For context, the study as a whole: Collaborator samples came from the United States, Italy and Spain and covered acute and convalescent phases of COVID-19. The material from the prospective study consisted of cDNA or gDNA derived from T cells, B-cell-depleted T cells, or PBMCs. The dataset comprised deeply sampled blood TCRbeta repertoires from subjects exposed to, actively infected with, or recovered from COVID-19. The repertoires were released in a freely available public database meant as a resource for research on the immune response to SARS-CoV-2. The samples were drawn from the first 160 participants of the ongoing ImmuneRACE study and from 950 to 1,500 subjects provided by 6 global collaborators. Sample metadata almost always included a de-identified subject ID, COVID-19 status, age in years and sex. Where available, HLA class I and class II types were obtained from metadata supplied by the sample provider rather than from assay-based typing.

There are 15 amino acids in the CDR3, from cysteine to phenylalanine inclusive. CDR3 DNA only is kept here, 45 bases in frame from base 1. Based on the germline V gene, the CDR1 and CDR2 sequences are MGHRA and YSYEKL. V has 4 bases trimmed and J has 5 bases trimmed; junction bases matching no gene number 6. In the prospective study, participants were roughly 18 to 100 years old, resided in under 30 geographic areas of the United States, and were enrolled through a virtual design. To assign participants to cohorts, the prospective study relied on clinical history that participants themselves reported in a screening survey and a study questionnaire. Recovered participants in ImmuneRACE Cohort 3 were defined by two consecutive negative NP/OP PCR tests, clearance by a healthcare professional, or resolution of symptoms. In the prospective study, mobile phlebotomists collected whole blood, serum and a nasopharyngeal or oropharyngeal swab from each participant. Additional blood draws and questionnaires over an approximately two-month period could optionally be provided by prospective study participants. Prospective study blood samples were shipped either frozen or at room temperature before DNA extraction.

Results and caveats for the whole study, not just this receptor: The amount of clinical and demographic metadata varied by source and participant and was provided uncurated.

On this clone itself: It has no known antigen specificity. It has no much larger one-base neighbor in the sample; base qualities were not kept.

TCRbeta CDR3 regions were amplified from genomic DNA by means of the immunoSEQ Assay, a bias-controlled multiplex PCR. The published analysis was carried out like this. The number of nucleated cells in each sample was estimated from the amplification of reference gene primers within the assay. Sequence reads were collapsed and filtered to measure the absolute abundance of every unique TCRbeta CDR3 rearrangement. Productive Simpson clonality was computed per sample as the square root of Simpson's diversity index over productive rearrangements. Sourced from immuneACCESS, this table was stored by TCRdb with only in-frame sequences that have V and J called. A share of the clones is absent; for the studies checked, an unresolved V gene accounts for under half, and the remainder has no known explanation. V and J calls and clone size are as listed in that table; D and trimming were resolved from the DNA. In all, the sample holds roughly 310,000 clones, and roughly 90% of those were seen once. The top ten constitute 2% to 3% of the sample.

This receptor chain uses TRBV4-1 and TRBJ2-2, and 8 junctional nucleotides match TRBD2. The clonotype originates from a man aged 60 to 75 who had recovered from COVID-19. Sequenced input: PBMCs or T cells enriched from blood (not recorded which). The CDR3: CASSPRGAETGELFF. The sequence in DNA is TGCGCCAGCAGCCCGCGGGGGGCGGAAACCGGGGAGCTGTTTTTT.